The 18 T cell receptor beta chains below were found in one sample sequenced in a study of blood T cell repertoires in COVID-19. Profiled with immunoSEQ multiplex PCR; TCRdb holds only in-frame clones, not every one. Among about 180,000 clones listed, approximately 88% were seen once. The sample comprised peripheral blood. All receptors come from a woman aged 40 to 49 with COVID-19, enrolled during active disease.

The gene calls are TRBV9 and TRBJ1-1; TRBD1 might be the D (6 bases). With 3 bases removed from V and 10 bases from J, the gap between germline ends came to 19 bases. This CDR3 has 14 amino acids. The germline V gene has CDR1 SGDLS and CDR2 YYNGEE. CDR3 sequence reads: CASSDRDKNFRAFF. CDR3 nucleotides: TGTGCCAGCAGCGACCGGGACAAGAATTTTAGAGCTTTCTTT.

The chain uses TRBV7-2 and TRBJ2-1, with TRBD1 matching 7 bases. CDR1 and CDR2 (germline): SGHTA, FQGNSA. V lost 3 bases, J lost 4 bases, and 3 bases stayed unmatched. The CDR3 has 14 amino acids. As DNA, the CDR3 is TGTGCCAGCAGCTTCGGGACAGATTACAATGAGCAGTTCTTC. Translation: CASSFGTDYNEQFF.

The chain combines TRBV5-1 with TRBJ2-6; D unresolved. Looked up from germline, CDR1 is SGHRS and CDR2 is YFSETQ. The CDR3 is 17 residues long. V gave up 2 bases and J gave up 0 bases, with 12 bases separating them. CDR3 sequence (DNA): TGCGCCAGCAGCTTACAGCTTCGAAACTCTGGGGCCAACGTCCTGACTTTC. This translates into CASSLQLRNSGANVLTF. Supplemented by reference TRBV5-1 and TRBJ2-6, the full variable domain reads KAGVTQTPRYLIKTRGQQVTLSCSPISGHRSVSWYQQTPGQGLQFLFEYFSETQRNKGNFPGRFSGRQFSNSRSEMNVSTLELGDSALYLCASSLQLRNSGANVLTFGAGSRLTVL.

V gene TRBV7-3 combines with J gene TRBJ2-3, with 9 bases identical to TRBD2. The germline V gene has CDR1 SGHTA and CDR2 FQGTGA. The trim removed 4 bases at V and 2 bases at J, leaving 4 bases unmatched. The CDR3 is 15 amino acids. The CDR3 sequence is CASSSGGRVTDTQYF. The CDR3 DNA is TGTGCCAGCAGCTCAGGCGGGAGGGTCACAGATACGCAGTATTTT.

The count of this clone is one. The CDR3 here is CASSQVGDRYGYTF. Written as DNA, the CDR3 is TGTGCCAGCAGCCAAGTCGGGGATCGCTATGGCTACACCTTC. This chain connects TRBV3-1 (or the pseudogene TRBV3-2) to TRBJ1-2; D gene ambiguous. CDR1 LGHDT and CDR2 YNNKEL come from the germline V gene (reference sequence). The CDR3 consists of 14 residues. With 1 base removed from V and 4 bases from J, the gap between germline ends came to 10 bases.

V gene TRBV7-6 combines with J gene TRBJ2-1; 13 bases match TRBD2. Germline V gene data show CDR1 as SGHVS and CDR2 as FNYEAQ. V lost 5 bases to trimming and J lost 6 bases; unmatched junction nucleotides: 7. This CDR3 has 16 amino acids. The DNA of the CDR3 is TGTGCCAGCAGCCCCCGGACTAGCGGGAGAGGCAATGAGCAGTTCTTC. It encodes CASSPRTSGRGNEQFF.

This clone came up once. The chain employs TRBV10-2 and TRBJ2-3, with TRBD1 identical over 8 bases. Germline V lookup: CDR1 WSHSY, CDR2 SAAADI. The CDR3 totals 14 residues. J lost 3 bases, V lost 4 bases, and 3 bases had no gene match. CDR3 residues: CASSVDRGTDTQYF. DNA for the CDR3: TGCGCCAGCAGTGTCGACAGGGGAACAGATACGCAGTATTTT.

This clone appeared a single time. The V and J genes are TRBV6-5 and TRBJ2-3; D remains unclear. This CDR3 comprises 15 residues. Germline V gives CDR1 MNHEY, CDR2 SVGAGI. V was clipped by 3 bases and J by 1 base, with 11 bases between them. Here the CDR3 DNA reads TGTGCCAGCAGTTATTCCACTACCCGCACAGATACGCAGTATTTT. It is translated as CASSYSTTRTDTQYF.

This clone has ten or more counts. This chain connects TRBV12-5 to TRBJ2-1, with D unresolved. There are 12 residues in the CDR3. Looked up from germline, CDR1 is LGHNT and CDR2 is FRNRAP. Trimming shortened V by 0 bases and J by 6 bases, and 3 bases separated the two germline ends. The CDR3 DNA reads TGTGCTAGTGGTTTGGTCTCCAATGAGCAGTTCTTC. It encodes CASGLVSNEQFF.

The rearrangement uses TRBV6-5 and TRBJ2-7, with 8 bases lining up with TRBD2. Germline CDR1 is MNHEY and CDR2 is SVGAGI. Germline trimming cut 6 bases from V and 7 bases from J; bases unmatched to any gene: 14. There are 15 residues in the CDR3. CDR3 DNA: TGTGCCAGCAGGGGGAGGCGGGAGGAGGTGTATGAGCAGTACTTC. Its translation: CASRGRREEVYEQYF.

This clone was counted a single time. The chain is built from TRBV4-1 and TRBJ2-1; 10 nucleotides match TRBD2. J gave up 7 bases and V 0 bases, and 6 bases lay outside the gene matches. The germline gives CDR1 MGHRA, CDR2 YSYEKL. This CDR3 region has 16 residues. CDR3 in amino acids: CASSQDDLAGGNEQFF. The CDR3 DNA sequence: TGCGCCAGCAGCCAAGACGACTTAGCGGGAGGTAATGAGCAGTTCTTC.

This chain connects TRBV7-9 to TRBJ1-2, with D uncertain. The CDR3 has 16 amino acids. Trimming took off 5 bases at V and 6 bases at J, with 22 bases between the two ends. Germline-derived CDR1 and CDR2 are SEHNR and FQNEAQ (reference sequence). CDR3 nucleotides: TGTGCCAGCAGCCCAGACATTCTGAGGGTTGTAAATGGCTACACCTTC. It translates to CASSPDILRVVNGYTF.

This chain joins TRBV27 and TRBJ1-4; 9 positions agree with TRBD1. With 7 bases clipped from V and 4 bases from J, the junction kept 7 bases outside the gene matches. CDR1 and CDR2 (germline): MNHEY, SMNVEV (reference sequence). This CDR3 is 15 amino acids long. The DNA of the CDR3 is TGTGCCAGCAAATTCGGGGACAGGGTTAATGAAAAACTGTTTTTT. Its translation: CASKFGDRVNEKLFF.

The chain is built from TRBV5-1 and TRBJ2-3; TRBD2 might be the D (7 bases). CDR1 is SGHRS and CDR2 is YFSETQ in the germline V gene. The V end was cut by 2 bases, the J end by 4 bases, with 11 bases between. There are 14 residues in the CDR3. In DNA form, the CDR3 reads TGCGCCAGCAGCTTAACGGGGGGCGCAGATACGCAGTATTTT. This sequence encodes CASSLTGGADTQYF.

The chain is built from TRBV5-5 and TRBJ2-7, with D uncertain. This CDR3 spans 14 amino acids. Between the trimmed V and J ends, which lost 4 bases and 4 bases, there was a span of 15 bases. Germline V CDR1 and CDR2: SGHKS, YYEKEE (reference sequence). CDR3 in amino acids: CASSPPWPPYEQYF. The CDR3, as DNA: TGTGCCAGCAGCCCCCCGTGGCCCCCTTACGAGCAGTACTTC. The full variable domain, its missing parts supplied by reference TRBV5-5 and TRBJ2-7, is DAGVTQSPTHLIKTRGQQVTLRCSPISGHKSVSWYQQVLGQGPQFIFQYYEKEERGRGNFPDRFSARQFPNYSSELNVNALLLGDSALYLCASSPPWPPYEQYFGPGTRLTVT.

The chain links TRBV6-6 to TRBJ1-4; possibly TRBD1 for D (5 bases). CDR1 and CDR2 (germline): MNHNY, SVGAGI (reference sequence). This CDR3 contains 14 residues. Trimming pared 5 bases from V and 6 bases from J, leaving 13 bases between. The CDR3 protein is CASSRQGGDEKLFF. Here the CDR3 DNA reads TGTGCCAGCAGTCGGCAGGGTGGGGATGAAAAACTGTTTTTT.

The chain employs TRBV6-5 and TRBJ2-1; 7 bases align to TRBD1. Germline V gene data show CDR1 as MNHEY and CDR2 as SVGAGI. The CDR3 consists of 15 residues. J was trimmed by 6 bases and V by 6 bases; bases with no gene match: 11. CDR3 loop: CASRAGGSARNEQFF. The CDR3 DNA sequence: TGTGCCAGCAGGGCAGGGGGTTCGGCTCGCAATGAGCAGTTCTTC.

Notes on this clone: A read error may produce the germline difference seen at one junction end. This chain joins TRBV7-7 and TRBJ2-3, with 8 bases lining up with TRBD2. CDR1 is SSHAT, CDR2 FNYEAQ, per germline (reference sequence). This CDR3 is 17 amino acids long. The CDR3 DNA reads TGTGCTAGCAGCTCCTCCCCGGGAGCGGGAGCAGGGGATACGCAGTATTTT. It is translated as CASSSSPGAGAGDTQYF.